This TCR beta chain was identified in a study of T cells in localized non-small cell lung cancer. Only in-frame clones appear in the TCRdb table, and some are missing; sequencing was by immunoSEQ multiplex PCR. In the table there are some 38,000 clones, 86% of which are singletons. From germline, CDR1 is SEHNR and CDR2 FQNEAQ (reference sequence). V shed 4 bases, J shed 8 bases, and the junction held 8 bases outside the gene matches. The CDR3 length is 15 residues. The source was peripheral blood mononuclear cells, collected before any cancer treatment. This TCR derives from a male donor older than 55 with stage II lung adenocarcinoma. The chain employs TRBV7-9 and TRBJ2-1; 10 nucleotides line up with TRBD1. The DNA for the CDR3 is TGTGCCAGCAGCTCAGGACAGGGGGTGAGAGATGAGCAGTTCTTC. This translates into CASSSGQGVRDEQFF.